The 29 T cell receptor beta chains in this list originate from one sample, sequenced in a study of blood T cell repertoires in COVID-19. Profiling relied on immunoSEQ multiplex PCR, and the TCRdb table lists in-frame clones only, not all of them. The table records approximately 200,000 clones, 80% to 85% of them present only once. What was sequenced was PBMCs or T cells enriched from blood (not recorded which). The receptors derive from a man between 40 and 49 years old who had recovered from COVID-19.

The V and J genes are TRBV5-1 and TRBJ2-1; D uncertain. The CDR3 spans 15 residues. Trimming left V 2 bases short and J 6 bases short, with 15 bases between. Per germline, CDR1 SGHRS and CDR2 YFSETQ. The CDR3 loop reads CASSFDVKTGNEQFF. The CDR3 DNA follows: TGCGCCAGCAGCTTCGACGTTAAAACGGGCAATGAGCAGTTCTTC.

J is TRBJ1-5 and V is TRBV2; possible D gene TRBD1, 6 bases. From germline, CDR1 is SNHLY and CDR2 FYNNEI. CDR3 size: 13 residues. Trimming took 7 bases from V and 4 from J, leaving 11 bases between them. The CDR3, as DNA: TGTGCCAGCATGCCGGGACAAAATCAGCCCCAGCATTTT. This translates into CASMPGQNQPQHF.

This chain links TRBV4-2 with TRBJ2-1; the match to TRBD2 covers 7 bases. The CDR3 totals 16 residues. The germline V gene has CDR1 LGHNA and CDR2 YNFKEQ. Trimming removed 3 bases from V and 0 bases from J; junction bases left unmatched: 5. CDR3 region: CASSQGRGASYNEQFF. As DNA, the CDR3 is TGTGCCAGCAGCCAGGGGAGGGGAGCCTCCTACAATGAGCAGTTCTTC.

The rearrangement joins TRBV19 to TRBJ1-2; 7 bases line up with TRBD1. After removal of 4 bases from V and 4 bases from J, the junction contained 6 bases not matched to a gene. The CDR3 has 14 amino acids. Germline CDR1 is LNHDA and CDR2 is SQIVND (reference sequence). As DNA, the CDR3 is TGTGCCAGTAGTACCCCGGGACAGACCTATGGCTACACCTTC. As protein: CASSTPGQTYGYTF.

This chain joins TRBV15 and TRBJ1-2; D possibly corresponds to TRBD1 (5 bases). Germline V gene sequence: CDR1 LNHNV, CDR2 YYDKDF (reference sequence). The CDR3 extends over 17 amino acids. V lost 0 bases and J 5 bases, leaving 19 bases between the germline ends. In DNA, the CDR3 is TGTGCCACCAGCAGAGATGAGTGGGGCCGGCAAGGTTATGGCTACACCTTC. Residues: CATSRDEWGRQGYGYTF. The variable domain in full, completed from reference TRBV15 and TRBJ1-2, reads DAMVIQNPRYQVTQFGKPVTLSCSQTLNHNVMYWYQQKSSQAPKLLFHYYDKDFNNEADTPDNFQSRRPNTSFCFLDIRSPGLGDTAMYLCATSRDEWGRQGYGYTFGSGTRLTVV.

This clone has only a few counts. This rearrangement joins TRBV18 to TRBJ1-2, with 7 positions matching TRBD1. This CDR3 spans 16 amino acids. Germline-derived CDR1 and CDR2 are KGHSH and LQKENI. With 5 bases clipped from V and 2 bases from J, the junction kept 11 bases outside the gene matches. CDR3 in DNA: TGTGCCAGCTCAGGCAAGCCCCAGGGGGTAAACTATGGCTACACCTTC. As protein: CASSGKPQGVNYGYTF.

The V and J genes are TRBV9 and TRBJ1-2; TRBD1 agrees at 7 bases. V was clipped by 6 bases and J by 2 bases; unmatched bases: 4. Germline V gives CDR1 SGDLS, CDR2 YYNGEE. The CDR3 contains 13 residues. The CDR3 protein is CASNRGGNYGYTF. CDR3 bases: TGTGCCAGCAACAGGGGCGGGAACTATGGCTACACCTTC.

The V call is TRBV14, the J call TRBJ2-1; D gene ambiguous. This CDR3 is 11 amino acids long. The germline V and J ends were trimmed by 6 bases and 3 bases, with 3 bases remaining between them. Germline V gene sequence: CDR1 SGHDN, CDR2 FVKESK. CDR3 loop: CASSNYNEQFF. For the CDR3, the DNA is TGTGCCAGCAGTAACTACAATGAGCAGTTCTTC.

This clone was recorded only once. This rearrangement joins TRBV19 to TRBJ1-1; 7 bases fit TRBD1. This CDR3 has 16 amino acids. The V gene's germline CDR1 is LNHDA and CDR2 SQIVND (reference sequence). V gave up 8 bases and J gave up 1 base; unmatched junction bases: 13. The CDR3 loop is CASEDRQDRGNTEAFF. The CDR3 DNA reads TGTGCCAGTGAGGACAGGCAGGACCGAGGGAACACTGAAGCTTTCTTT.

The count of this clone is one. The J gene is TRBJ2-3, the V gene TRBV7-2; D is uncertain. V was pared by 5 bases and J by 5 bases, with 8 bases between. Germline V CDR1 and CDR2: SGHTA, FQGNSA. There are 12 residues in the CDR3. CDR3 in DNA: TGTGCCAGCAGCCCCTCGGTAGATACGCAGTATTTT. Its protein is CASSPSVDTQYF.

The chain is built from TRBV4-2 and TRBJ2-7; D is perhaps TRBD2 (5 bases). CDR3 length equals 17 residues. Trimming shortened V by 1 base and J by 4 bases, and 20 bases separated the two germline ends. Per germline, CDR1 LGHNA and CDR2 YNFKEQ. The CDR3 DNA reads TGTGCCAGCAGCCAAGCGGCCCTCCGCCGCGGCGGGTACGAGCAGTACTTC. It specifies CASSQAALRRGGYEQYF.

The chain joins TRBV7-2 to TRBJ2-4, with D possibly TRBD1 on 6 matching bases. The CDR3 has 15 amino acids. With 5 bases removed from V and 1 base from J, the gap between germline ends came to 12 bases. The germline V gene encodes CDR1 SGHTA and CDR2 FQGNSA. The CDR3 loop is CASSPGDTAKNIQYF. Here the CDR3 DNA reads TGTGCCAGCAGCCCAGGGGATACGGCCAAAAACATTCAGTACTTC.

V usage is TRBV5-5 and J usage is TRBJ2-2, with D possibly TRBD1 on 6 matching bases. Trimming removed 4 bases at V and 1 base at J, with 17 bases between. CDR1 is SGHKS, CDR2 YYEKEE, per germline (reference sequence). The CDR3 extends over 17 amino acids. This CDR3 is CASSVLVGQRNTGELFF. CDR3 bases: TGTGCCAGCAGCGTCCTCGTAGGACAGAGGAACACCGGGGAGCTGTTTTTT.

The V gene is TRBV6-5, the J gene TRBJ1-5, with 8 bases aligning to TRBD1. This CDR3 is 15 amino acids long. J was trimmed by 3 bases and V by 6 bases; bases with no gene match: 7. Germline CDR1 reads MNHEY; CDR2 reads SVGAGI. CDR3 in amino acids: CASSRAGGVNQPQHF. CDR3 nucleotides: TGTGCCAGCAGCCGCGCAGGGGGCGTCAATCAGCCCCAGCATTTT.

In its sample, this clone was seen a few times. The chain carries TRBV5-6 and TRBJ1-6; tentatively, D is TRBD1 (5 bases). Germline lookup yields CDR1 SGHDT and CDR2 YYEEEE. This CDR3 comprises 15 residues. Between the trimmed V and J ends, which lost 7 bases and 4 bases, there was a span of 15 bases. The CDR3 region has the DNA TGTGCCAGCGGCCCCTCGGCAGGGTATAATTCACCCCTCCACTTT. Translation gives CASGPSAGYNSPLHF. Variable domain in full (rest from reference TRBV5-6 and TRBJ1-6): DAGVTQSPTHLIKTRGQQVTLRCSPKSGHDTVSWYQQALGQGPQFIFQYYEEEERQRGNFPDRFSGHQFPNYSSELNVNALLLGDSALYLCASGPSAGYNSPLHFGNGTRLTVT.

V is TRBV10-3 and J is TRBJ1-1, with 8 bases identical to TRBD1. J gave up 11 bases and V 8 bases, and 13 bases lay outside the gene matches. Germline CDR1 ENHRY, CDR2 SYGVKD. The CDR3 has 13 residues. CDR3 DNA: TGTGCCATCCGATCCGGACAGGGATCCTCGGCTTTCTTT. Residues: CAIRSGQGSSAFF.

This clone was seen a few times. The rearrangement joins TRBV5-4 to TRBJ1-1; 7 bases align to TRBD1. Germline V gives CDR1 SGHNT, CDR2 YYREEE (reference sequence). The CDR3 loop spans 13 amino acids. After removal of 1 base from V and 9 bases from J, the junction contained 6 bases not matched to a gene. The CDR3 reads CASSLQTTGKAFF. As DNA, the CDR3 is TGTGCCAGCAGCTTGCAGACGACAGGGAAAGCTTTCTTT.

The V gene is TRBV5-1, the J gene TRBJ1-3, with 7 bases lining up with TRBD1. CDR1 SGHRS and CDR2 YFSETQ come from the germline V gene. The junction had 6 bases not matched to a gene; V was cut back by 7 bases and J by 2 bases. This CDR3 contains 14 residues. In DNA, the CDR3 is TGCGCCAGCGGCCGGACAGGAACTGGAAACACCATATATTTT. It encodes CASGRTGTGNTIYF.

This sequence joins TRBV5-1 and TRBJ2-1; TRBD2 aligns across 7 bases. Germline V CDR1 and CDR2: SGHRS, YFSETQ. The CDR3 length is 14 residues. Unmatched junction bases numbered 5, after V lost 7 bases and J lost 1 base. CDR3 in DNA: TGCGCCAGCGGCGATAGCGGGTCCTACAATGAGCAGTTCTTC. Protein: CASGDSGSYNEQFF.

The chain uses TRBV9 and TRBJ1-3; D gene uncertain. Germline CDR1 is SGDLS and CDR2 is YYNGEE. With 0 bases removed from V and 3 bases from J, the gap between germline ends came to 10 bases. The CDR3 has 15 amino acids. The CDR3 bases are TGTGCCAGCAGCGTAGGGGTGGGCATTGGAAACACCATATATTTT. Translating gives CASSVGVGIGNTIYF.

This chain uses TRBV11-2 with TRBJ1-6; 7 bases match TRBD1. J lost 4 bases, V lost 1 base, and 10 bases had no gene match. Per germline, CDR1 SGHAT and CDR2 FQNNGV. The CDR3 is 18 residues long. The CDR3 is CASSLVYRGPLYNSPLHF. CDR3 bases: TGTGCCAGCAGCTTAGTTTACAGGGGACCTTTATATAATTCACCCCTCCACTTT.

The rearrangement uses TRBV7-2 and TRBJ1-2; D ambiguous. CDR3 length: 15 amino acids. In germline, CDR1 is SGHTA, CDR2 FQGNSA. Deletions cut 1 base from V and 0 bases from J, with 9 bases between. CDR3 nucleotides: TGTGCCAGCAGCTTAGTAGGGAGTACTAACTATGGCTACACCTTC. Its protein product is CASSLVGSTNYGYTF. The full variable domain, in which reference TRBV7-2 and TRBJ1-2 provide the parts outside the CDR3, is GAGVSQSPSNKVTEKGKDVELRCDPISGHTALYWYRQSLGQGLEFLIYFQGNSAPDKSGLPSDRFSAERTGGSVSTLTIQRTQQEDSAVYLCASSLVGSTNYGYTFGSGTRLTVV.

The genes are TRBV10-3 and TRBJ2-5, with 12 nucleotides matching TRBD2. The CDR3 has 16 residues. V trimming: 2 bases; J trimming: 7 bases; junction bases outside the gene matches: 8. From germline, CDR1 is ENHRY and CDR2 SYGVKD. CDR3 residues: CAISEAASGGDGTQYF. The DNA for the CDR3 is TGTGCCATCAGTGAGGCGGCTAGCGGGGGGGACGGGACCCAGTACTTC.

This chain joins TRBV10-2 and TRBJ2-1; 7 nucleotides line up with TRBD2. V lost 0 bases to trimming and J lost 5 bases; unmatched junction nucleotides: 13. Germline V gene lookup returns CDR1 WSHSY and CDR2 SAAADI. The CDR3 totals 18 residues. CDR3 sequence (DNA): TGCGCCAGCAGTGAGTCGAGTTTTATGGGGGGGATCCACAATGAGCAGTTCTTC. As protein: CASSESSFMGGIHNEQFF.

This sequence joins TRBV19 and TRBJ1-2; the match to TRBD1 covers 10 bases. CDR3 length: 13 residues. Germline CDR1 is LNHDA and CDR2 is SQIVND (reference sequence). The junction had 2 bases not matched to a gene; V was cut back by 8 bases and J by 2 bases. In DNA form, the CDR3 reads TGTGCCAGTGGGGACAGGGGAAACTATGGCTACACCTTC. Protein: CASGDRGNYGYTF.

In this sample, this clone turned up once. The gene calls are TRBV11-2 and TRBJ2-2; D unclear. The CDR3 has 17 residues. The V gene's germline CDR1 is SGHAT and CDR2 FQNNGV. Trimming removed 0 bases from V and 5 bases from J, with 16 bases in between. CDR3: CASSLEPQAASTGELFF. DNA of the CDR3: TGTGCCAGCAGCTTAGAGCCCCAGGCAGCTTCGACCGGGGAGCTGTTTTTT.

J is TRBJ1-1 and V is TRBV30, with TRBD1 identical over 8 bases. Trimming removed 6 bases from V and 7 bases from J; junction bases left unmatched: 4. Germline V lookup: CDR1 GTSNPN, CDR2 SVGIG (reference sequence). The CDR3 consists of 11 residues. CDR3 residues: CACSGTGEAFF. The CDR3 nucleotides read TGTGCCTGCTCCGGGACAGGTGAAGCTTTCTTT.

The DNA for the CDR3 is TGTGCCAGCAGCCAAGCCATAAGTACCCGGGACAGGGCCACCGGGGAGCTGTTTTTT. Protein: CASSQAISTRDRATGELFF. V and J are TRBV14 and TRBJ2-2; TRBD1 matches at 9 bases. The CDR3 length is 19 residues. V gave up 1 base and J gave up 4 bases; unmatched junction bases: 13. Germline V CDR1 and CDR2: SGHDN, FVKESK.

V and J are TRBV9 and TRBJ1-3, with D possibly matching TRBD1 (5 bases). The V gene's germline CDR1 is SGDLS and CDR2 YYNGEE. V shed 3 bases and J shed 7 bases, with 14 bases lying between them. The CDR3 is 14 amino acids. CDR3 sequence (DNA): TGTGCCAGCAGCGCGCCAGGGAACGGGAACACCATATATTTT. Translated, it gives CASSAPGNGNTIYF.